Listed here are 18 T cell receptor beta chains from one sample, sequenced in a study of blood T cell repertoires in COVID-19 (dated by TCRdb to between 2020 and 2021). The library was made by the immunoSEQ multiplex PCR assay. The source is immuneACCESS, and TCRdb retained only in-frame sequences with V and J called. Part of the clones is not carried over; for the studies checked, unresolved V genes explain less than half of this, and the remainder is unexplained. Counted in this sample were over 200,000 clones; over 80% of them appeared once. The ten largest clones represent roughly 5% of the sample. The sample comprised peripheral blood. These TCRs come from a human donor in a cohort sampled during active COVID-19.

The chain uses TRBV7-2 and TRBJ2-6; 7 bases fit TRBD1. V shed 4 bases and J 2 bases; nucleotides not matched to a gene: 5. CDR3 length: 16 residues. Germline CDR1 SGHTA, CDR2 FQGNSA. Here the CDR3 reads CASSSQGTPGANVLTF. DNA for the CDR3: TGTGCCAGCAGCTCACAGGGGACACCTGGGGCCAACGTCCTGACTTTC.

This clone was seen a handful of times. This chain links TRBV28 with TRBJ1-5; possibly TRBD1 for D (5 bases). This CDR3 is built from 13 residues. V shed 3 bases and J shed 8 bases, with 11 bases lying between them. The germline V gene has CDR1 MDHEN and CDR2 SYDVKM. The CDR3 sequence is CASSLQGAKPQHF. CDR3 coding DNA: TGTGCCAGCAGTTTGCAAGGGGCGAAGCCCCAGCATTTT.

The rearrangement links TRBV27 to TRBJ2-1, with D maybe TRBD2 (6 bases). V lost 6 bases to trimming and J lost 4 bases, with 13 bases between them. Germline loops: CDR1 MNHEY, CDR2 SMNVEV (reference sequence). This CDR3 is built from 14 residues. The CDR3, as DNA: TGTGCCAGCAGAGGGGTAGCGGCATACAATGAGCAGTTCTTC. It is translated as CASRGVAAYNEQFF.

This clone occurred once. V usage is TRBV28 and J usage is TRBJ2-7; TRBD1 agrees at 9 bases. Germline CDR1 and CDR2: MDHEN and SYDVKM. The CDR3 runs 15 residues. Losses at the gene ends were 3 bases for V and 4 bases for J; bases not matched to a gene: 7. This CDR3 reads CASSFIGTGSYEQYF. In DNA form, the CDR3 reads TGTGCCAGCAGTTTTATAGGGACAGGGTCGTACGAGCAGTACTTC.

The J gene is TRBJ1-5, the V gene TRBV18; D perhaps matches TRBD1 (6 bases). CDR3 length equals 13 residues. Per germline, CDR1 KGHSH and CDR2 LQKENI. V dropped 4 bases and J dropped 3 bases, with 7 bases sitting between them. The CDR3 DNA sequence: TGTGCCAGCTCACAGGGACACAATCAGCCCCAGCATTTT. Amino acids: CASSQGHNQPQHF.

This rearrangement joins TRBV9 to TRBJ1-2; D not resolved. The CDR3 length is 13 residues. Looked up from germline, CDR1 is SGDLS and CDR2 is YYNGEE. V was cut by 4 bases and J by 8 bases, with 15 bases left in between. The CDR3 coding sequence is TGTGCCAGCAGCCCCTCGGGGAGTTTGGGCTACACCTTC. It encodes CASSPSGSLGYTF. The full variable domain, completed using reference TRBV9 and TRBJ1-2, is DSGVTQTPKHLITATGQRVTLRCSPRSGDLSVYWYQQSLDQGLQFLIQYYNGEERAKGNILERFSAQQFPDLHSELNLSSLELGDSALYFCASSPSGSLGYTFGSGTRLTVV.

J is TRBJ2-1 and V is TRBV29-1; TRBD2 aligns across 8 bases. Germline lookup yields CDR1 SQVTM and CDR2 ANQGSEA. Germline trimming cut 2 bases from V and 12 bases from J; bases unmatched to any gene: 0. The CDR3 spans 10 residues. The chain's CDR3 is CSVEREGQFF. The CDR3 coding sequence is TGCAGCGTTGAACGGGAGGGGCAGTTCTTC.

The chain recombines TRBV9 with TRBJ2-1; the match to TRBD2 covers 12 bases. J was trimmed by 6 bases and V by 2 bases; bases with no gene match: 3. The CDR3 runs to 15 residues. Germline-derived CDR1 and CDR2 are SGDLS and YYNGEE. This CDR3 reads CASSVRTSGVNEQFF. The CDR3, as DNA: TGTGCCAGCAGCGTGCGGACTAGCGGGGTCAATGAGCAGTTCTTC.

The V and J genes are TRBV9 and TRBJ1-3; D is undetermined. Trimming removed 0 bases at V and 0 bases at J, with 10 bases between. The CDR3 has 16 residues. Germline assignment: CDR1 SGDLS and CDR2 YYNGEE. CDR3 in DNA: TGTGCCAGCAGCGTAGGGGAGTTGAGCTCTGGAAACACCATATATTTT. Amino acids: CASSVGELSSGNTIYF.

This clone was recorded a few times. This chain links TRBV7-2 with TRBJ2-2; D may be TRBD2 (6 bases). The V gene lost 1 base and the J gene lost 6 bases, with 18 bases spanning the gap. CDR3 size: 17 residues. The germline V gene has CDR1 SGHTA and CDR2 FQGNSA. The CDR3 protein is CASSLGVLASRAGELFF. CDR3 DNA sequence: TGTGCCAGCAGCTTAGGTGTTCTAGCGTCCAGGGCCGGGGAGCTGTTTTTT.

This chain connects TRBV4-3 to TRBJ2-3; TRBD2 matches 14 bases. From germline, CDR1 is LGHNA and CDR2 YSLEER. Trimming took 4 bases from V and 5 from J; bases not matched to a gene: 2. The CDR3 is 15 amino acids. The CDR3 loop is CASSRGLAGVDTQYF. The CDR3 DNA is TGCGCCAGCAGCCGGGGACTAGCGGGAGTAGATACGCAGTATTTT.

This chain's CDR3 is CASSLLGQMNTEAFF. In DNA, the CDR3 is TGTGCCAGCAGCTTATTGGGGCAGATGAACACTGAAGCTTTCTTT. This chain uses TRBV7-3 with TRBJ1-1; tentative D call: TRBD1 (5 bases). CDR1 and CDR2 from the germline V gene are SGHTA and FQGTGA. The CDR3 totals 15 residues. V was clipped by 2 bases and J by 0 bases, with 10 bases between them.

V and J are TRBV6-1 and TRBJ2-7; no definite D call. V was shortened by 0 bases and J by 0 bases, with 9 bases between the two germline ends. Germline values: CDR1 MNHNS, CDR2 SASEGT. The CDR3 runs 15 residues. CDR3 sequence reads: CASSEAWLVSYEQYF. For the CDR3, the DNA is TGTGCCAGCAGTGAAGCCTGGTTAGTCTCCTACGAGCAGTACTTC.

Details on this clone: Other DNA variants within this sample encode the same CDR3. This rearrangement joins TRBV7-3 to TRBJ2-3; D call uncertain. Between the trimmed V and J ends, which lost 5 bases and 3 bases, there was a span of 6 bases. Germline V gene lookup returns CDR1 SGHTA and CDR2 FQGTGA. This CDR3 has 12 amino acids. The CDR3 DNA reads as TGTGCCAGCAGCCCCGGGACAGATACGCAGTATTTT. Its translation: CASSPGTDTQYF. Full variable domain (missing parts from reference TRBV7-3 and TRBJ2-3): GAGVSQTPSNKVTEKGKYVELRCDPISGHTALYWYRQSLGQGPEFLIYFQGTGAADDSGLPNDRFFAVRPEGSVSTLKIQRTERGDSAVYLCASSPGTDTQYFGPGTRLTVL.

As DNA, the CDR3 is TGTGCCAGCAGCGCCTACAGGGGAGGCTACACCTTC. It specifies CASSAYRGGYTF. The chain combines TRBV7-9 with TRBJ1-2, with TRBD1 matching 7 bases. The CDR3 has 12 residues. J lost 8 bases, V lost 5 bases, and 5 bases had no gene match. Looked up from germline, CDR1 is SEHNR and CDR2 is FQNEAQ (reference sequence). Combining the CDR3 with reference TRBV7-9 and TRBJ1-2 gives the whole variable domain DTGVSQNPRHKITKRGQNVTFRCDPISEHNRLYWYRQTLGQGPEFLTYFQNEAQLEKSRLLSDRFSAERPKGSFSTLEIQRTEQGDSAMYLCASSAYRGGYTFGSGTRLTVV.

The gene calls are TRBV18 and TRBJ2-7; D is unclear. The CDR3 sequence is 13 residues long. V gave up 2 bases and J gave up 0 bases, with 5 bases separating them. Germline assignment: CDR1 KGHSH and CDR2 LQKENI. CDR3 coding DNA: TGTGCCAGCTCACCATCGAGCTCCTACGAGCAGTACTTC. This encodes CASSPSSSYEQYF.

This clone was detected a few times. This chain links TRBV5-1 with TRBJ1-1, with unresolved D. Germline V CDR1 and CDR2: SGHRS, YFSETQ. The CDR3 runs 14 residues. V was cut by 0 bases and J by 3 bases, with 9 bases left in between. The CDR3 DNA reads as TGCGCCAGCAGCTTGGATACAGCCTACACTGAAGCTTTCTTT. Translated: CASSLDTAYTEAFF.

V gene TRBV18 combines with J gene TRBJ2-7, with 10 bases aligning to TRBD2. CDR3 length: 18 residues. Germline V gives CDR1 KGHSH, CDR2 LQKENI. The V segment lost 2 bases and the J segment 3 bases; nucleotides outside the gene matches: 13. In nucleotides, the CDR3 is TGTGCCAGCTCACCAATGGGTCGTCTAGCGGGAGTAAACTACGAGCAGTACTTC. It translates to CASSPMGRLAGVNYEQYF.